The 27 T cell receptor beta chains below were found in one sample sequenced in a study of OX40 agonist ivuxolimab in advanced cancers. Receptors were amplified or captured by the immunoSEQ multiplex PCR assay. Drawn from immuneACCESS, this table holds only the in-frame rearrangements with V and J called that TCRdb kept. Clones are partly lost; checked studies trace under half to an unresolved V gene and leave the rest unexplained. Present in this sample are about 6,300 clones, less than 85% of which were seen just once. The ten most abundant clones make up just under 60% of the sample. The material sequenced was CD4+ or CD8+ T cells sorted from blood, taken in a trial of the OX40 agonist ivuxolimab. The receptors originated from an adult with an advanced solid tumor such as melanoma, head and neck, liver or kidney cancer.

CDR3: CASSLYQGLGNEQFF. The CDR3 nucleotides are TGTGCCAGCAGTTTATATCAGGGGTTGGGCAATGAGCAGTTCTTC. The V call is TRBV28, the J call TRBJ2-1, with a possible D match to TRBD1 (6 bases). The CDR3 has 15 residues. V gave up 1 base and J gave up 6 bases, with 13 bases separating them. The germline CDR1 and CDR2 sequences are MDHEN and SYDVKM.

The chain joins TRBV2 to TRBJ2-2, with 9 bases aligning to TRBD2. The CDR3 is 17 residues long. V shed 4 bases and J 1 base; nucleotides not matched to a gene: 7. The germline CDR1 and CDR2 sequences are SNHLY and FYNNEI. The CDR3 is CASSGPSGVMNTGELFF. CDR3 nucleotide sequence: TGTGCCAGCAGTGGTCCTAGCGGGGTGATGAACACCGGGGAGCTGTTTTTT.

The V and J genes are TRBV7-2 and TRBJ1-6; TRBD1 is a possible D gene (5 bases). V was pared by 3 bases and J by 5 bases, with 17 bases between. The CDR3 has 17 residues. Germline V gives CDR1 SGHTA, CDR2 FQGNSA. This CDR3 is CASSLIGVTVHNSPLHF. The CDR3 nucleotides read TGTGCCAGCAGCTTGATAGGAGTGACAGTGCATAATTCACCCCTCCACTTT. The variable domain in full, completed from reference TRBV7-2 and TRBJ1-6, reads GAGVSQSPSNKVTEKGKDVELRCDPISGHTALYWYRQSLGQGLEFLIYFQGNSAPDKSGLPSDRFSAERTGGSVSTLTIQRTQQEDSAVYLCASSLIGVTVHNSPLHFGNGTRLTVT.

The rearrangement uses TRBV14 and TRBJ2-7; D remains unclear. V lost 0 bases, J lost 6 bases, and 12 bases lay in between. This CDR3 is built from 14 residues. Germline V lookup: CDR1 SGHDN, CDR2 FVKESK. The CDR3 loop is CASSQEPPPAEQYF. DNA of the CDR3: TGTGCCAGCAGCCAAGAGCCCCCCCCAGCCGAGCAGTACTTC.

The rearrangement links TRBV2 to TRBJ2-1; TRBD2 might be the D (5 bases). CDR1 SNHLY and CDR2 FYNNEI come from the germline V gene. This CDR3 region has 13 residues. The V end was cut by 11 bases, the J end by 0 bases, with 11 bases between. The CDR3 protein is CAGVAYSYNEQFF. CDR3 coding DNA: TGTGCCGGGGTAGCGTACTCCTACAATGAGCAGTTCTTC.

This rearrangement joins TRBV27 to TRBJ1-3, with D perhaps TRBD1 (5 bases). Trimming shortened V by 4 bases and J by 5 bases, and 12 bases separated the two germline ends. Per the germline V gene, CDR1 is MNHEY and CDR2 is SMNVEV (reference sequence). This CDR3 comprises 14 residues. CDR3 in amino acids: CASSSGTGRNTIYF. CDR3 sequence (DNA): TGTGCCAGCAGTTCCGGGACGGGAAGAAACACCATATATTTT.

The V and J genes are TRBV7-2 and TRBJ2-2; D is ambiguous. Trimming stripped 3 bases from V and 3 bases from J, with 5 bases between. The CDR3 is made up of 13 amino acids. Germline CDR1 is SGHTA and CDR2 is FQGNSA. The CDR3 DNA follows: TGTGCCAGCAGCTTTGGACACACCGGGGAGCTGTTTTTT. This translates into CASSFGHTGELFF.

The chain joins TRBV5-1 to TRBJ2-1; D is tentatively TRBD1 or TRBD2 (6 bases each). Trimming cost V 2 bases and J 8 bases, with 23 bases left between them. Germline V gene lookup returns CDR1 SGHRS and CDR2 YFSETQ. The CDR3 is 17 residues long. CDR3 protein: CASSLRETERGADEQFF. CDR3 DNA: TGCGCCAGCAGCTTAAGGGAAACGGAAAGGGGGGCCGATGAGCAGTTCTTC.

V and J are TRBV7-9 and TRBJ2-7; 10 nucleotides align to TRBD2. The CDR3 runs to 15 residues. The V gene's germline CDR1 is SEHNR and CDR2 FQNEAQ (reference sequence). Trimming at V came to 7 bases and at J to 4 bases, leaving 10 bases not matched to a gene. The CDR3 reads CASTSSGGTIYEQYF. The CDR3 coding sequence is TGTGCCAGCACATCTAGCGGGGGCACCATTTACGAGCAGTACTTC.

The J gene is TRBJ1-1, the V gene TRBV6-5; D uncertain. The CDR3 sequence is 15 residues long. V was clipped by 3 bases and J by 1 base, with 12 bases between them. Germline-derived CDR1 and CDR2 are MNHEY and SVGAGI. DNA of the CDR3: TGTGCCAGCAGTTATGGCTACGAATCGAACACTGAAGCTTTCTTT. As protein: CASSYGYESNTEAFF.

The rearrangement uses TRBV7-6 and TRBJ2-7, with D unclear. The CDR3 length is 12 residues. Trimming took off 4 bases at V and 3 bases at J, with 7 bases between the two ends. Germline CDR1 reads SGHVS; CDR2 reads FNYEAQ. This CDR3 is CASSSNSYEQYF. The CDR3 DNA follows: TGTGCCAGCAGCTCAAACAGCTACGAGCAGTACTTC.

The chain has TRBV9 and TRBJ2-5; TRBD2 matches 8 bases. V lost 8 bases to trimming and J lost 2 bases; unmatched junction nucleotides: 8. Germline CDR1 is SGDLS and CDR2 is YYNGEE. The CDR3 is 14 residues long. This chain's CDR3 is CASNSGSKQETQYF. The CDR3 nucleotides are TGTGCCAGTAACAGCGGGAGTAAACAAGAGACCCAGTACTTC.

This chain connects TRBV11-2 to TRBJ2-7, with D unresolved. Germline V gives CDR1 SGHAT, CDR2 FQNNGV. The CDR3 sequence is 14 residues long. V lost 3 bases and J 2 bases, leaving 11 bases between the germline ends. This chain's CDR3 is CASSFSGATYEQYF. DNA for the CDR3: TGTGCCAGCAGCTTCTCCGGCGCCACCTACGAGCAGTACTTC.

This clone appeared a few times. The V and J genes are TRBV7-9 and TRBJ1-4, with a weak D call TRBD1 (5 bases). This CDR3 contains 13 residues. The germline gives CDR1 SEHNR, CDR2 FQNEAQ (reference sequence). V was pared by 5 bases and J by 6 bases, with 10 bases between. The CDR3 DNA follows: TGTGCCAGCAGCGGGACCTCTTATGAAAAACTGTTTTTT. Residues: CASSGTSYEKLFF.

The J gene is TRBJ2-5, the V gene TRBV7-2; TRBD2 matches 8 bases. Germline CDR1 and CDR2: SGHTA and FQGNSA. The CDR3 has 13 residues. Germline trimming cut 5 bases from V and 3 bases from J; bases unmatched to any gene: 2. CDR3 sequence: CASSLSGEETQYF. The CDR3 nucleotides are TGTGCCAGCAGCCTTAGCGGGGAAGAGACCCAGTACTTC.

CDR3 coding DNA: TGTGCCTGGAGTGGGGGTTACGAGCAGTACTTC. Amino acid sequence: CAWSGGYEQYF. The genes are TRBV30 and TRBJ2-7; D not certain. V was pared by 1 base and J by 4 bases, with 5 bases between. The CDR3 has 11 amino acids. CDR1 and CDR2 from the germline V gene are GTSNPN and SVGIG (reference sequence). The full variable domain, rest sourced from reference TRBV30 and TRBJ2-7, is SQTIHQWPATLVQPVGSPLSLECTVEGTSNPNLYWYRQAAGRGLQLLFYSVGIGQISSEVPQNLSASRPQDRQFILSSKKLLLSDSGFYLCAWSGGYEQYFGPGTRLTVT.

This chain uses TRBV27 with TRBJ2-7; a weak D match, TRBD1 (5 bases). Looked up from germline, CDR1 is MNHEY and CDR2 is SMNVEV (reference sequence). V dropped 5 bases and J dropped 3 bases, with 17 bases sitting between them. This CDR3 is built from 15 residues. In DNA form, the CDR3 reads TGTGCCAGCAGTCCCGTCCAGGGATTAGGCTACGAGCAGTACTTC. It is translated as CASSPVQGLGYEQYF.

The rearrangement joins TRBV30 to TRBJ1-5; the D gene is possibly TRBD1 (6 bases). Per the germline V gene, CDR1 is GTSNPN and CDR2 is SVGIG (reference sequence). Trimming shortened V by 5 bases and J by 2 bases, and 16 bases separated the two germline ends. CDR3 length: 15 amino acids. CDR3 sequence reads: CAWGAKGGGNQPQHF. CDR3 nucleotides: TGTGCCTGGGGAGCCAAGGGGGGGGGCAATCAGCCCCAGCATTTT.

The chain has TRBV7-2 and TRBJ2-7, with a tentative D call TRBD1 (8 bases). Germline V lookup: CDR1 SGHTA, CDR2 FQGNSA. This CDR3 is built from 14 residues. V shed 5 bases and J shed 3 bases, with 14 bases lying between them. CDR3 DNA sequence: TGTGCCAGCAGCCAGCGGGACAGGTTCTACGAGCAGTACTTC. Amino acid sequence: CASSQRDRFYEQYF.

The chain employs TRBV7-3 and TRBJ2-3, with D perhaps matching TRBD1 (5 bases). Trimming cost V 2 bases and J 1 base, with 19 bases left between them. Looked up from germline, CDR1 is SGHTA and CDR2 is FQGTGA. The CDR3 contains 18 residues. The CDR3 sequence is CASSLPVGHPDRTDTQYF. The CDR3 coding sequence is TGTGCCAGCAGCTTACCCGTGGGGCACCCCGATCGCACAGATACGCAGTATTTT.

This clone was observed a handful of times. The rearrangement joins TRBV11-2 to TRBJ2-2; TRBD2 matches at 15 bases. Germline V CDR1 and CDR2: SGHAT, FQNNGV. There are 18 residues in the CDR3. V shed 5 bases and J 5 bases; nucleotides not matched to a gene: 9. For the CDR3, the DNA is TGTGCCAGCAGCCAAGGACTAGCGGGAGGGCTAAAGACCGGGGAGCTGTTTTTT. Its translation: CASSQGLAGGLKTGELFF.

The V and J genes are TRBV4-1 and TRBJ2-1, with a possible D match to TRBD1 (5 bases). Trimming removed 0 bases from V and 9 bases from J, with 12 bases in between. Germline V gene sequence: CDR1 MGHRA, CDR2 YSYEKL. The CDR3 totals 14 residues. Here the CDR3 reads CASSQEKDISEQFF. The DNA of the CDR3 is TGCGCCAGCAGCCAAGAAAAGGACATTAGTGAGCAGTTCTTC.

The chain is built from TRBV9 and TRBJ2-3; D call uncertain. V was trimmed by 4 bases and J by 4 bases, leaving 13 bases between them. The CDR3 covers 14 residues. Per the germline V gene, CDR1 is SGDLS and CDR2 is YYNGEE. The CDR3 protein is CASSPEQVSDTQYF. The CDR3 region has the DNA TGTGCCAGCAGCCCGGAGCAAGTCTCAGATACGCAGTATTTT.

This rearrangement joins TRBV9 to TRBJ1-5; no definite D call. The V end lost 0 bases, the J end lost 4 bases, and 2 bases lay between the germline ends. There are 12 residues in the CDR3. The germline gives CDR1 SGDLS, CDR2 YYNGEE. The CDR3: CASSVGNQPQHF. The CDR3 DNA is TGTGCCAGCAGCGTAGGAAATCAGCCCCAGCATTTT.

This sequence joins TRBV7-2 and TRBJ1-1, with D possibly being TRBD1 (5 bases). V was trimmed by 3 bases and J by 4 bases, leaving 21 bases between them. Germline V lookup: CDR1 SGHTA, CDR2 FQGNSA. The CDR3 has 17 amino acids. The CDR3 protein is CASSFRGRAGLGTEAFF. CDR3 nucleotide sequence: TGTGCCAGCAGCTTTAGGGGACGGGCAGGCCTCGGCACTGAAGCTTTCTTT.

The J gene is TRBJ2-3, the V gene TRBV15; 9 bases line up with TRBD2. CDR1 and CDR2 (germline): LNHNV, YYDKDF (reference sequence). Trimming removed 0 bases from V and 2 bases from J; junction bases left unmatched: 9. The CDR3 covers 18 residues. The CDR3 region is CATSRDRLAEASTDTQYF. CDR3 nucleotide sequence: TGTGCCACCAGCAGAGACCGACTAGCGGAGGCCTCCACAGATACGCAGTATTTT.

The chain joins TRBV10-3 to TRBJ2-2; the match to TRBD1 covers 9 bases. This CDR3 is 17 amino acids long. Germline V gene sequence: CDR1 ENHRY, CDR2 SYGVKD. J was trimmed by 2 bases and V by 6 bases; bases with no gene match: 10. The CDR3 loop is CAISLPPGQGNTGELFF. The CDR3 coding sequence is TGTGCCATCAGCCTTCCACCGGGACAGGGTAACACCGGGGAGCTGTTTTTT.